These 31 T cell receptor beta chains were sequenced from one sample in a study of T-cell reconstitution after alpha-beta-depleted transplantation in children. Using unique molecular identifiers, the investigators prepared the TCRbeta library. TCRdb reprocessed the PCR reads with MiXCR, giving one entry per CDR3 protein. This sample has 65,000 to 90,000 distinct CDR3 sequences, with roughly a tenth found just once. Here the sequenced sample was PBMCs, taken before TCRalphabeta/CD19-depleted stem cell transplant. The receptors stem from a boy aged 5-17 years with acute myeloid leukemia, due to receive a stem cell transplant.

This clonotype has at least ten counts. The chain uses TRBV4-1 and TRBJ2-5; D may be TRBD1 (6 bases). The germline V and J ends were trimmed by 6 bases and 5 bases, with 13 bases remaining between them. This CDR3 is 13 amino acids long. Germline V gene sequence: CDR1 MGHRA, CDR2 YSYEKL. The DNA of the CDR3 is TGCGCCAGCAGGAGAGGGACATCGGAGACCCAGTACTTC. Its translation is CASRRGTSETQYF.

The chain couples TRBV7-2 to TRBJ1-6; tentative D call: TRBD1 (6 bases). The CDR3 runs 16 residues. From germline, CDR1 is SGHTA and CDR2 FQGNSA. V dropped 6 bases and J dropped 6 bases, with 18 bases sitting between them. CDR3 in amino acids: CASRKEWTAPNSPLHF. The CDR3 nucleotides are TGTGCCAGCAGAAAAGAGTGGACAGCCCCTAATTCACCCCTCCACTTT.

This clonotype occurred many times. The rearrangement links TRBV29-1 to TRBJ2-7; D gene uncertain. Deletions cut 5 bases from V and 2 bases from J, with 4 bases between. Germline V gives CDR1 SQVTM, CDR2 ANQGSEA. The CDR3 has 10 amino acids. The CDR3 DNA reads as TGCAGCGTTAGAACCTACGAGCAGTACTTC. Translated, it gives CSVRTYEQYF.

In its sample, this clonotype was seen many times. This chain joins TRBV29-1 and TRBJ2-3; no firm D call. This CDR3 has 12 residues. The germline V gene has CDR1 SQVTM and CDR2 ANQGSEA. Between the trimmed V and J ends, which lost 4 bases and 5 bases, there was a span of 10 bases. As DNA, the CDR3 is TGCAGCGTTGGAGTGGGCCAAGATACGCAGTATTTT. It codes for CSVGVGQDTQYF.

The chain is built from TRBV28 and TRBJ2-1, with 7 bases fitting TRBD2. V dropped 2 bases and J dropped 5; count of bases not matched to a gene: 6. This CDR3 is 15 amino acids long. From germline, CDR1 is MDHEN and CDR2 SYDVKM. The CDR3 nucleotides are TGTGCCAGCAGTTTAACCGGGACTACCCACAATGAGCAGTTCTTC. Its translation is CASSLTGTTHNEQFF. The full variable domain, its missing parts supplied by reference TRBV28 and TRBJ2-1, is DVKVTQSSRYLVKRTGEKVFLECVQDMDHENMFWYRQDPGLGLRLIYFSYDVKMKEKGDIPEGYSVSREKKERFSLILESASTNQTSMYLCASSLTGTTHNEQFFGPGTRLTVL.

This clonotype has at least ten counts. This chain links TRBV20-1 with TRBJ2-1; 9 bases line up with TRBD2. The CDR3 spans 16 residues. Losses at the gene ends were 1 base for V and 2 bases for J; bases not matched to a gene: 6. Germline CDR1 DFQATT, CDR2 SNEGSKA (reference sequence). The CDR3 nucleotides are TGCAGTGCTAGAGCGGGTCTAGCGGGAACCTACAATGAGCAGTTCTTC. Translated, it gives CSARAGLAGTYNEQFF.

The sample holds many counts of this clonotype. The chain joins TRBV20-1 to TRBJ2-1, with TRBD2 matching over 8 bases. With V trimmed by 2 bases and J by 5 bases, 5 bases remained unmatched. This CDR3 is built from 14 residues. CDR1 and CDR2 (germline): DFQATT, SNEGSKA (reference sequence). CDR3 sequence: CSARTLAGHNEQFF. In DNA form, the CDR3 reads TGCAGTGCTAGAACCCTAGCGGGCCACAATGAGCAGTTCTTC.

This clonotype was recorded a few times. The chain is built from TRBV20-1 and TRBJ2-5; D is possibly TRBD2 (6 bases). The CDR3 contains 14 residues. CDR1 is DFQATT, CDR2 SNEGSKA, per germline (reference sequence). The V end was cut by 5 bases, the J end by 5 bases, with 18 bases between. The CDR3 region has the DNA TGCAGTGCTGGCGGGGATCAATTGCGGGAGACCCAGTACTTC. This sequence encodes CSAGGDQLRETQYF.

This clonotype came up many times. This chain connects TRBV20-1 to TRBJ2-7; D is ambiguous. V was shortened by 6 bases and J by 5 bases, with 20 bases between the two germline ends. The CDR3 length is 14 residues. CDR1 DFQATT and CDR2 SNEGSKA come from the germline V gene (reference sequence). The CDR3 protein is CSAGQTGLPHEQYF. The CDR3 nucleotides read TGCAGTGCAGGTCAGACGGGCCTCCCCCACGAGCAGTACTTC.

This clonotype was picked up many times. V and J are TRBV29-1 and TRBJ1-6; 8 bases line up with TRBD1. V shed 6 bases, J shed 9 bases, and the junction held 10 bases outside the gene matches. This CDR3 has 14 residues. Germline-derived CDR1 and CDR2 are SQVTM and ANQGSEA. The DNA of the CDR3 is TGCAGCGTCGCCTCACAGGGGGAGGGTTCACCCCTCCACTTT. Protein: CSVASQGEGSPLHF.

This clonotype was counted at least ten times. The J gene is TRBJ2-7, the V gene TRBV7-3; TRBD1 agrees at 8 bases. Germline assignment: CDR1 SGHTA and CDR2 FQGTGA. This CDR3 spans 15 amino acids. After removal of 2 bases from V and 3 bases from J, the junction contained 6 bases not matched to a gene. The CDR3 DNA reads TGTGCCAGCAGCTTATCAGGGGGCTCGTTCTACGAGCAGTACTTC. Translating gives CASSLSGGSFYEQYF.

This clonotype was observed many times. The J gene is TRBJ2-3, the V gene TRBV7-2; 10 positions agree with TRBD1. The CDR3 extends over 18 amino acids. J lost 4 bases, V lost 5 bases, and 15 bases had no gene match. The germline CDR1 and CDR2 sequences are SGHTA and FQGNSA. The CDR3 is CASSIRPGQGFWADTQYF. The CDR3 DNA follows: TGTGCCAGCAGCATACGTCCGGGACAGGGGTTTTGGGCAGATACGCAGTATTTT.

In its sample, this clonotype was seen many times. V gene TRBV6-2 or TRBV6-3 combines with J gene TRBJ2-1; 14 nucleotides agree with TRBD2. The CDR3 length is 18 residues. Germline V gives CDR1 MNHEY, CDR2 SVGEGT. With 7 bases clipped from V and 5 bases from J, the junction kept 13 bases outside the gene matches. The CDR3 DNA reads TGTGCCAGCATTTCCCCGGGACTAGCGGGAGTAGGTGACAATGAGCAGTTCTTC. It is translated as CASISPGLAGVGDNEQFF.

The genes are TRBV28 and TRBJ1-2; D is perhaps TRBD1 (5 bases). CDR3 length: 12 amino acids. V shed 8 bases and J shed 8 bases, with 15 bases lying between them. CDR1 and CDR2 from the germline V gene are MDHEN and SYDVKM. CDR3 sequence reads: CASYLYWDGYTF. In nucleotides, the CDR3 is TGTGCCAGCTACCTGTACTGGGACGGCTACACCTTC.

This clonotype came up many times. The rearrangement joins TRBV7-2 to TRBJ2-3; D unresolved. Germline CDR1 reads SGHTA; CDR2 reads FQGNSA. Trimming pared 1 base from V and 5 bases from J, leaving 13 bases between. The CDR3 length is 15 residues. The DNA of the CDR3 is TGTGCCAGCAGCTTAGGTCTGGTACAAGGAGATACGCAGTATTTT. Translation gives CASSLGLVQGDTQYF. Full variable domain (missing parts from reference TRBV7-2 and TRBJ2-3): GAGVSQSPSNKVTEKGKDVELRCDPISGHTALYWYRQSLGQGLEFLIYFQGNSAPDKSGLPSDRFSAERTGGSVSTLTIQRTQQEDSAVYLCASSLGLVQGDTQYFGPGTRLTVL.

This clonotype was seen many times. The V call is TRBV24-1, the J call TRBJ2-2; TRBD1 agrees at 8 bases. V was pared by 9 bases and J by 4 bases, with 6 bases of the junction left unmatched. This CDR3 is built from 14 residues. The germline CDR1 and CDR2 sequences are KGHDR and SFDVKD. The CDR3 DNA sequence: TGTGCCACCGGTTACACAGGGGGCACCGGGGAGCTGTTTTTT. This sequence encodes CATGYTGGTGELFF.

This clonotype was observed at least ten times. The V and J genes are TRBV12-3 or TRBV12-4 and TRBJ1-5, with D possibly TRBD1 on 5 matching bases. V shed 6 bases and J shed 4 bases, with 10 bases lying between them. The CDR3 contains 13 residues. In DNA form, the CDR3 reads TGTGCCAGCAGGCCCACAGGAAATCAGCCCCAGCATTTT. Translation: CASRPTGNQPQHF.

In its sample, this clonotype was seen many times. V and J are TRBV5-4 and TRBJ2-1; possible D gene TRBD2, 5 bases. CDR1 and CDR2 (germline): SGHNT, YYREEE (reference sequence). The CDR3 extends over 14 amino acids. V lost 2 bases, J lost 6 bases, and 12 bases lay in between. The CDR3 is CASSFELVFNEQFF. The CDR3 DNA sequence: TGTGCCAGCAGCTTTGAACTAGTTTTCAATGAGCAGTTCTTC.

In its sample, this clonotype was seen many times. The J gene is TRBJ2-1, the V gene TRBV5-1, with 8 positions matching TRBD1. V dropped 3 bases and J dropped 3; count of bases not matched to a gene: 8. This CDR3 has 16 amino acids. Germline values: CDR1 SGHRS, CDR2 YFSETQ. CDR3 residues: CASSSYGTGVYNEQFF. DNA of the CDR3: TGCGCCAGCAGCTCTTACGGGACAGGAGTCTACAATGAGCAGTTCTTC.

This clonotype was recorded many times. The chain recombines TRBV20-1 with TRBJ2-7; 8 bases match TRBD1. CDR3 size: 14 residues. Losses at the gene ends were 3 bases for V and 3 bases for J; bases not matched to a gene: 7. CDR1 DFQATT and CDR2 SNEGSKA come from the germline V gene (reference sequence). The CDR3, as DNA: TGCAGTGCTAGTTCCGGGACAGGAGACTACGAGCAGTACTTC. It specifies CSASSGTGDYEQYF.

This clonotype was recorded at least ten times. The chain has TRBV7-2 and TRBJ1-3; D is ambiguous. Germline loops: CDR1 SGHTA, CDR2 FQGNSA. The CDR3 spans 15 residues. Trimming shortened V by 1 base and J by 0 bases, and 7 bases separated the two germline ends. As DNA, the CDR3 is TGTGCCAGCAGCTTAGTTCACAGCTCTGGAAACACCATATATTTT. Its protein product is CASSLVHSSGNTIYF.

The genes are TRBV12-3 or TRBV12-4 and TRBJ1-5; 7 bases fit TRBD1. CDR3 length: 18 amino acids. The CDR3 loop is CTCSLIMGLGQSNQPQHF. CDR3 DNA: TGTACCTGCAGTTTAATTATGGGTTTGGGACAGAGCAATCAGCCCCAGCATTTT.

V usage is TRBV7-3 and J usage is TRBJ2-5, with D perhaps matching TRBD1 (5 bases). The CDR3 spans 15 residues. Germline-derived CDR1 and CDR2 are SGHTA and FQGTGA. V was shortened by 1 base and J by 0 bases, with 9 bases between the two germline ends. The CDR3 nucleotides are TGTGCCAGCAGCTTAAGTGGGGCGTACCAAGAGACCCAGTACTTC. This gives the protein CASSLSGAYQETQYF.

The gene calls are TRBV2 and TRBJ2-3; D unresolved. The CDR3 consists of 14 residues. Germline CDR1 and CDR2: SNHLY and FYNNEI. V was clipped by 6 bases and J by 2 bases, with 12 bases between them. CDR3 in amino acids: CASRIGRYTDTQYF. CDR3 sequence (DNA): TGTGCCAGCAGAATTGGGCGGTACACAGATACGCAGTATTTT.

This clonotype was detected ten times or more. CDR3 region: CSATQGAGKNIQYF. CDR3 nucleotides: TGCAGTGCTACCCAGGGGGCAGGCAAAAACATTCAGTACTTC. The rearrangement joins TRBV20-1 to TRBJ2-4, with TRBD1 identical over 8 bases. The ends lost 4 bases at V and 3 bases at J; junction bases unmatched: 5. The germline V gene encodes CDR1 DFQATT and CDR2 SNEGSKA (reference sequence). The CDR3 totals 14 residues.

This clonotype occurred a few times. The chain is built from TRBV28 and TRBJ2-1; TRBD2 matches 7 bases. Germline lookup yields CDR1 MDHEN and CDR2 SYDVKM. With V trimmed by 6 bases and J by 4 bases, 24 bases remained unmatched. The CDR3 has 20 amino acids. For the CDR3, the DNA is TGTGCCAGCAGCCCCGGTCTCCTAGCGGATACGATTACGGGGTACAATGAGCAGTTCTTC. Protein sequence: CASSPGLLADTITGYNEQFF. The full variable domain, with the rest looked up from reference TRBV28 and TRBJ2-1, is DVKVTQSSRYLVKRTGEKVFLECVQDMDHENMFWYRQDPGLGLRLIYFSYDVKMKEKGDIPEGYSVSREKKERFSLILESASTNQTSMYLCASSPGLLADTITGYNEQFFGPGTRLTVL.

This clonotype was counted many times. The chain uses TRBV7-6 and TRBJ2-1; D is uncertain. This CDR3 comprises 15 residues. Looked up from germline, CDR1 is SGHVS and CDR2 is FNYEAQ. Trimming removed 1 base at V and 2 bases at J, with 9 bases between. In DNA, the CDR3 is TGTGCCAGCAGCTTAGAGTCGGCTACCTACAATGAGCAGTTCTTC. Its protein product is CASSLESATYNEQFF.

V usage is TRBV5-6 and J usage is TRBJ1-2; the D is unclear. Per the germline V gene, CDR1 is SGHDT and CDR2 is YYEEEE. The CDR3 contains 15 residues. V was pared by 0 bases and J by 5 bases, with 14 bases between. CDR3 region: CASSLGVADGYGYTF. CDR3 in DNA: TGTGCCAGCAGCTTGGGCGTAGCGGATGGTTATGGCTACACCTTC.

This clonotype came up many times. Here the CDR3 DNA reads TGTGCCAGCAGCCCGAGAGGCGGGAGCTCCTACAATGAGCAGTTCTTC. It specifies CASSPRGGSSYNEQFF. The chain recombines TRBV9 with TRBJ2-1; 7 bases are a match to TRBD2. CDR1 and CDR2 from the germline V gene are SGDLS and YYNGEE. V dropped 4 bases and J dropped 0; count of bases not matched to a gene: 7. The CDR3 is 16 residues long.

This clonotype was seen at least ten times. The chain joins TRBV20-1 to TRBJ1-2; 9 nucleotides agree with TRBD1. The CDR3 runs to 14 residues. Germline V gives CDR1 DFQATT, CDR2 SNEGSKA (reference sequence). The junction had 11 bases not matched to a gene; V was cut back by 8 bases and J by 4 bases. CDR3 protein: CSLPLGTGLYGYTF. The CDR3 nucleotides read TGCAGTCTACCCCTCGGGACAGGGCTCTATGGCTACACCTTC.

The chain is built from TRBV29-1 and TRBJ2-1; TRBD2 matches at 11 bases. The CDR3 has 16 residues. Germline CDR1 and CDR2: SQVTM and ANQGSEA. Germline trimming cut 3 bases from V and 10 bases from J; bases unmatched to any gene: 14. The CDR3 loop reads CSVETTSGSPTREQFF. The CDR3 bases are TGCAGCGTTGAGACTACTAGCGGGAGTCCCACTCGGGAGCAGTTCTTC.